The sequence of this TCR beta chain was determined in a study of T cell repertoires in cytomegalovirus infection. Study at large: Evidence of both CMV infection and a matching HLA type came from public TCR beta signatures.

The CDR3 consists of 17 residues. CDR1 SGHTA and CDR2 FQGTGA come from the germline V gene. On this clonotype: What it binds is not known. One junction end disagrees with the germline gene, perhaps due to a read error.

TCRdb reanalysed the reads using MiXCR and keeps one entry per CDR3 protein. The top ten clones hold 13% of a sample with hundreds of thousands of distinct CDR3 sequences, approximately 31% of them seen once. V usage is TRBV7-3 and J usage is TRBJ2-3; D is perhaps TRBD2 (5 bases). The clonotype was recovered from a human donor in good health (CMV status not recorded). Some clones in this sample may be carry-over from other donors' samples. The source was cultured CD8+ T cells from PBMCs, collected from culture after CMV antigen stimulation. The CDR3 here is CASSLWGDLNGTDAQYF. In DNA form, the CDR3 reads TGTGCCAGCAGCTTATGGGGAGACTTGAATGGTACAGATGCGCAGTATTTT.